This T cell receptor (beta chain) was documented in a study of blood T cell repertoires in COVID-19. This CDR3 is 13 amino acids long. J lost 3 bases, V lost 6 bases, and 4 bases had no gene match. Germline values: CDR1 KGHSH, CDR2 LQKENI. Original methodology: Amplification of reference gene primers provided the estimated nucleated cell counts. Here immunoSEQ multiplex PCR was the method, and the copy in TCRdb shows in-frame clones only, minus some. The V and J calls and clone size were taken over from that table, and D and trimming were inferred from the DNA. The sample consists of roughly 65,000 clones, more than 75% of them appearing once.

This chain links TRBV18 with TRBJ1-1; TRBD1 matches at 7 bases. Input material: peripheral blood. This sequence was found in a man in his 60s with acute or convalescent COVID-19. As DNA, the CDR3 is TGTGCCAGCTCTCTCGACAGGGACACTGAAGCTTTCTTT. This codes for CASSLDRDTEAFF.